Following are 32 T cell receptor beta chains from one sample sequenced in a study of shared clonotypes between healthy human individuals. Data came from immunoSEQ multiplex PCR; TCRdb stores just in-frame clones and leaves some out. The sample gives 1.4 million or so clones, about 98.5% of which show up once; 0.36% is in the top ten. The sequenced material came from naive CD4+ T cells sorted from blood. Subset of the sample: CD45RA+ positively selected. The receptors stem from a man aged 25-45 years in good health.

On this clone itself: Additional DNA sequences in this sample encode the identical CDR3. The V call is TRBV15, the J call TRBJ2-7, with a possible D match to TRBD2 (5 bases). Germline V gene sequence: CDR1 LNHNV, CDR2 YYDKDF (reference sequence). With 1 base removed from V and 3 bases from J, the gap between germline ends came to 7 bases. This CDR3 comprises 13 residues. The CDR3 region has the DNA TGTGCCACCAGCAGAGCCCGGGGCTACGAGCAGTACTTC. Translating gives CATSRARGYEQYF.

V and J are TRBV10-1 and TRBJ2-2; TRBD2 aligns across 8 bases. The ends lost 7 bases at V and 7 bases at J; junction bases unmatched: 5. Germline CDR1 is WNHNN and CDR2 is SYGVQD (reference sequence). This CDR3 is 13 amino acids long. The CDR3 nucleotides are TGCGCCAGCAAGCGGGAGATCGGCGGGGAGCTGTTTTTT. Protein sequence: CASKREIGGELFF.

The V and J genes are TRBV18 and TRBJ1-2; a weak D match, TRBD1 (5 bases). V was clipped by 3 bases and J by 6 bases, with 17 bases between them. This CDR3 contains 15 residues. Germline V lookup: CDR1 KGHSH, CDR2 LQKENI. The CDR3 sequence: CASSPLPEGADGYTF. For the CDR3, the DNA is TGTGCCAGCTCACCTCTCCCGGAAGGGGCGGATGGCTACACCTTC.

The chain recombines TRBV29-1 with TRBJ1-1; 9 bases map to TRBD1. CDR3 length equals 13 residues. Looked up from germline, CDR1 is SQVTM and CDR2 is ANQGSEA. V dropped 4 bases and J dropped 1; count of bases not matched to a gene: 1. Here the CDR3 reads CSVVGQGNTEAFF. In DNA, the CDR3 is TGCAGCGTTGTGGGACAGGGGAACACTGAAGCTTTCTTT. The full variable domain, in which reference TRBV29-1 and TRBJ1-1 provide the parts outside the CDR3, is SAVISQKPSRDICQRGTSLTIQCQVDSQVTMMFWYRQQPGQSLTLIATANQGSEATYESGFVIDKFPISRPNLTFSTLTVSNMSPEDSSIYLCSVVGQGNTEAFFGQGTRLTVV.

Concerning this clone itself: This specimen includes other DNA sequences encoding the same CDR3. DNA for the CDR3: TGTGCCAGCAGCCTAGGACTAGCCTACGAGCAGTACTTC. As protein: CASSLGLAYEQYF. The chain has TRBV7-8 and TRBJ2-7, with TRBD2 identical over 7 bases. Trimming cost V 5 bases and J 2 bases; bases outside gene matches: 3. From germline, CDR1 is SGHVS and CDR2 FQNEAQ. This CDR3 contains 13 residues. The full variable domain, completed using reference TRBV7-8 and TRBJ2-7, is GAGVSQSPRYKVAKRGQDVALRCDPISGHVSLFWYQQALGQGPEFLTYFQNEAQLDKSGLPSDRFFAERPEGSVSTLKIQRTQQEDSAVYLCASSLGLAYEQYFGPGTRLTVT.

This rearrangement joins TRBV29-1 to TRBJ1-2; D might be TRBD1 (6 bases). Trimming cost V 7 bases and J 6 bases, with 12 bases left between them. The CDR3 runs 11 residues. Germline V lookup: CDR1 SQVTM, CDR2 ANQGSEA. The CDR3 nucleotides read TGCAGCGGGCAGGGGAATGATGGCTACACCTTC. It translates to CSGQGNDGYTF. Full variable domain (rest looked up from reference TRBV29-1 and TRBJ1-2): SAVISQKPSRDICQRGTSLTIQCQVDSQVTMMFWYRQQPGQSLTLIATANQGSEATYESGFVIDKFPISRPNLTFSTLTVSNMSPEDSSIYLCSGQGNDGYTFGSGTRLTVV.

As to this clone: The sample contains more than one DNA sequence encoding this CDR3. V is TRBV5-4 and J is TRBJ2-1, with D hard to call. V was trimmed by 0 bases and J by 7 bases, leaving 5 bases between them. The CDR3 spans 12 residues. From germline, CDR1 is SGHNT and CDR2 YYREEE (reference sequence). The CDR3 DNA reads as TGTGCCAGCAGCTTGGATAGAAATGAGCAGTTCTTC. It specifies CASSLDRNEQFF.

The genes are TRBV7-2 and TRBJ1-1; D ambiguous. The CDR3 length is 13 residues. V shed 5 bases and J shed 5 bases, with 12 bases lying between them. Germline V gene data show CDR1 as SGHTA and CDR2 as FQGNSA. Here the CDR3 reads CASSPGPETEAFF. CDR3 DNA sequence: TGTGCCAGCAGCCCCGGACCGGAGACTGAAGCTTTCTTT.

The J gene is TRBJ2-7, the V gene TRBV6-5, with 8 nucleotides matching TRBD1. The germline CDR1 and CDR2 sequences are MNHEY and SVGAGI. Losses at the gene ends were 0 bases for V and 3 bases for J; bases not matched to a gene: 7. The CDR3 is 16 residues long. CDR3: CASSYSSRRGHYEQYF. CDR3 DNA: TGTGCCAGCAGTTACTCAAGTCGCAGGGGGCACTACGAGCAGTACTTC.

The chain joins TRBV5-5 to TRBJ2-7; 10 bases line up with TRBD2. The CDR3 has 18 amino acids. Per germline, CDR1 SGHKS and CDR2 YYEKEE (reference sequence). The ends lost 0 bases at V and 2 bases at J; junction bases unmatched: 11. CDR3 in amino acids: CASSLGTSGFPPPYEQYF. The CDR3 DNA sequence: TGTGCCAGCAGCTTGGGGACTAGCGGCTTCCCACCCCCCTACGAGCAGTACTTC.

The count of this clone is one. J is TRBJ2-1 and V is TRBV6-5, with D perhaps assigned TRBD1 or TRBD2 (5 bases each). The V gene lost 6 bases and the J gene lost 5 bases, with 11 bases spanning the gap. CDR3 length: 13 residues. Germline assignment: CDR1 MNHEY and CDR2 SVGAGI. Here the CDR3 DNA reads TGTGCCAGCAGCCTCACGGGGCACAATGAGCAGTTCTTC. This encodes CASSLTGHNEQFF.

The chain recombines TRBV14 with TRBJ2-7, with 11 bases matching TRBD2. The J segment lost 3 bases and the V segment lost 4 bases, leaving 5 bases of the junction unmatched. Germline V gene lookup returns CDR1 SGHDN and CDR2 FVKESK. This CDR3 is built from 15 residues. In nucleotides, the CDR3 is TGTGCCAGCAGCCGACGACTAGCGGGAAACTACGAGCAGTACTTC. This gives the protein CASSRRLAGNYEQYF.

The chain couples TRBV10-3 to TRBJ1-5; 7 bases map to TRBD1. The junction had 10 bases not matched to a gene; V was cut back by 2 bases and J by 3 bases. Germline V gene sequence: CDR1 ENHRY, CDR2 SYGVKD. This CDR3 spans 17 amino acids. DNA for the CDR3: TGTGCCATCAGTGAGCGAGGGGGCAGGGCGGTCAATCAGCCCCAGCATTTT. Residues: CAISERGGRAVNQPQHF.

The CDR3 bases are TGCGCCAGCAGCGCGCTAGCGGGAGTGGGGCAGGGCGAGCAGTACTTC. Its translation: CASSALAGVGQGEQYF. The chain carries TRBV5-1 and TRBJ2-7; TRBD2 matches 10 bases. The CDR3 has 16 amino acids. The junction had 13 bases not matched to a gene; V was cut back by 4 bases and J by 6 bases. The germline V gene has CDR1 SGHRS and CDR2 YFSETQ. The complete variable domain, with remaining parts taken from reference TRBV5-1 and TRBJ2-7, reads KAGVTQTPRYLIKTRGQQVTLSCSPISGHRSVSWYQQTPGQGLQFLFEYFSETQRNKGNFPGRFSGRQFSNSRSEMNVSTLELGDSALYLCASSALAGVGQGEQYFGPGTRLTVT.

For this clone: The sample contains more than one DNA sequence encoding this CDR3. This rearrangement joins TRBV29-1 to TRBJ1-1; D may be TRBD1 (5 bases). V shed 3 bases and J shed 0 bases, with 8 bases lying between them. This CDR3 has 13 amino acids. Germline CDR1 reads SQVTM; CDR2 reads ANQGSEA. This CDR3 reads CSVEGLMNTEAFF. CDR3 coding DNA: TGCAGCGTTGAGGGACTCATGAACACTGAAGCTTTCTTT.

The CDR3: CATSIRPGQGASYGYTF. Written as DNA, the CDR3 is TGTGCCACCAGCATAAGACCGGGACAGGGGGCATCATATGGCTACACCTTC. The chain carries TRBV15 and TRBJ1-2; 12 positions match TRBD1. V lost 4 bases and J lost 5; bases outside the gene matches: 11. Germline-derived CDR1 and CDR2 are LNHNV and YYDKDF (reference sequence). The CDR3 length is 17 residues.

V usage is TRBV29-1 and J usage is TRBJ2-7, with D hard to call. The length of the CDR3 is 12 residues. Germline V gene data show CDR1 as SQVTM and CDR2 as ANQGSEA. The V end lost 4 bases, the J end lost 7 bases, and 14 bases lay between the germline ends. The CDR3 DNA sequence: TGCAGCGTTGCAAGCACCCCCATGGAGCAGTACTTC. It translates to CSVASTPMEQYF.

This clone appeared once. The gene calls are TRBV10-2 and TRBJ2-2, with D perhaps TRBD2 (6 bases). CDR3 length: 16 amino acids. CDR1 is WSHSY, CDR2 SAAADI, per germline. V gave up 7 bases and J gave up 5 bases, with 20 bases separating them. The CDR3: CASTGRKLSGTGELFF. CDR3 nucleotides: TGCGCCAGCACTGGAAGGAAGCTGAGCGGGACCGGGGAGCTGTTTTTT.

This clone has a single count. The sample carries other DNA sequences with the same CDR3. The chain employs TRBV18 and TRBJ2-5; a weak D match, TRBD2 (6 bases). The CDR3 is made up of 14 amino acids. Germline CDR1 reads KGHSH; CDR2 reads LQKENI. V dropped 3 bases and J dropped 3 bases, with 11 bases sitting between them. The CDR3, as DNA: TGTGCCAGCTCACCGTTGGCGGGAAAAGAGACCCAGTACTTC. Its translation: CASSPLAGKETQYF.

V is TRBV5-5 and J is TRBJ2-7; the D call may be TRBD1 or TRBD2 (5 bases each). V gave up 4 bases and J gave up 6 bases, with 14 bases separating them. Germline V CDR1 and CDR2: SGHKS, YYEKEE (reference sequence). This CDR3 comprises 13 residues. In nucleotides, the CDR3 is TGTGCCAGCAGCCTGGGGGTTTTTGCCGAGCAGTACTTC. Translating it yields CASSLGVFAEQYF.

On this clone itself: The identical CDR3 is also encoded by other nucleotide sequences in the sample. This rearrangement joins TRBV20-1 to TRBJ1-1; D is unresolved. The CDR3 covers 11 residues. Looked up from germline, CDR1 is DFQATT and CDR2 is SNEGSKA (reference sequence). Trimming took 5 bases from V and 3 from J, leaving 7 bases between them. The CDR3, as DNA: TGCAGTGCTCGCGGGGACACTGAAGCTTTCTTT. Its translation is CSARGDTEAFF.

V and J are TRBV2 and TRBJ1-1, with TRBD1 as a possible D gene (6 bases). Germline V CDR1 and CDR2: SNHLY, FYNNEI. V was cut by 7 bases and J by 5 bases, with 20 bases left in between. This CDR3 is built from 15 residues. The CDR3 loop is CASILDRSPSTEAFF. For the CDR3, the DNA is TGTGCCAGCATTCTAGACAGGTCCCCTAGTACTGAAGCTTTCTTT.

Details on this clone: The sample contains more than one DNA sequence encoding this CDR3. The V and J genes are TRBV18 and TRBJ2-5, with unresolved D. The germline V and J ends were trimmed by 6 bases and 3 bases, with 5 bases remaining between them. Germline V gives CDR1 KGHSH, CDR2 LQKENI. CDR3 length equals 11 residues. The CDR3 region has the DNA TGTGCCAGCTCCTCAAAAGAGACCCAGTACTTC. Translated, it gives CASSSKETQYF.

The V gene is TRBV5-4, the J gene TRBJ2-3; D is perhaps TRBD2 (5 bases). Germline loops: CDR1 SGHNT, CDR2 YYREEE (reference sequence). The V gene lost 3 bases and the J gene lost 2 bases, with 16 bases spanning the gap. The CDR3 sequence is 16 residues long. CDR3 nucleotides: TGTGCCAGCAGCTGGGAACCAGCGGACTTCACAGATACGCAGTATTTT. This codes for CASSWEPADFTDTQYF.

J is TRBJ2-3 and V is TRBV5-1, with a tentative D call TRBD1 (6 bases). Germline CDR1 reads SGHRS; CDR2 reads YFSETQ. This CDR3 comprises 14 residues. Trimming removed 0 bases from V and 7 bases from J, with 12 bases in between. CDR3 coding DNA: TGCGCCAGCAGCTTGGGGGCAGGGGAAAATACGCAGTATTTT. Encoded protein: CASSLGAGENTQYF.

The V call is TRBV5-6, the J call TRBJ2-1, with D perhaps TRBD1 (6 bases). The V end lost 2 bases, the J end lost 7 bases, and 10 bases lay between the germline ends. Germline values: CDR1 SGHDT, CDR2 YYEEEE. CDR3 length equals 13 residues. Here the CDR3 DNA reads TGTGCCAGCAGCTTAGGGGGAGTTAATGAGCAGTTCTTC. Encoded protein: CASSLGGVNEQFF.

V gene TRBV9 combines with J gene TRBJ2-3; the D is unclear. CDR3 length equals 15 residues. The germline gives CDR1 SGDLS, CDR2 YYNGEE. Trimming took 0 bases from V and 0 from J, leaving 8 bases between them. The DNA of the CDR3 is TGTGCCAGCAGCGTAGGTGTCGGGAGCACAGATACGCAGTATTTT. Amino acids: CASSVGVGSTDTQYF.

The chain joins TRBV2 to TRBJ2-5; 10 bases line up with TRBD1. Germline V CDR1 and CDR2: SNHLY, FYNNEI. The trim removed 3 bases at V and 1 base at J, leaving 2 bases unmatched. CDR3 length: 15 residues. The CDR3 protein is CASSDRTGGQETQYF. The CDR3 nucleotides are TGTGCCAGCAGTGATAGGACAGGGGGCCAAGAGACCCAGTACTTC. Using reference TRBV2 and TRBJ2-5 for the parts outside the CDR3, the full variable domain is EPEVTQTPSHQVTQMGQEVILRCVPISNHLYFYWYRQILGQKVEFLVSFYNNEISEKSEIFDDQFSVERPDGSNFTLKIRSTKLEDSAMYFCASSDRTGGQETQYFGPGTRLLVL.

This chain connects TRBV10-3 to TRBJ1-4; no clear D gene. The CDR3 extends over 13 amino acids. Trimming removed 8 bases at V and 8 bases at J, with 15 bases between. Per the germline V gene, CDR1 is ENHRY and CDR2 is SYGVKD. The CDR3 DNA is TGTGCCATCTCGTTGGGAAGAGGGGAAAAACTGTTTTTT. This encodes CAISLGRGEKLFF.

The chain couples TRBV18 to TRBJ2-7, with 10 nucleotides matching TRBD2. This CDR3 has 18 amino acids. Looked up from germline, CDR1 is KGHSH and CDR2 is LQKENI. V trimming: 1 base; J trimming: 4 bases; junction bases outside the gene matches: 13. The CDR3 sequence: CASSPLSLAGASVYEQYF. CDR3 DNA sequence: TGTGCCAGCTCACCACTAAGCCTAGCGGGAGCAAGTGTGTACGAGCAGTACTTC. Drawing the rest from reference TRBV18 and TRBJ2-7, the complete variable domain is NAGVMQNPRHLVRRRGQEARLRCSPMKGHSHVYWYRQLPEEGLKFMVYLQKENIIDESGMPKERFSAEFPKEGPSILRIQQVVRGDSAAYFCASSPLSLAGASVYEQYFGPGTRLTVT.

The V call is TRBV18, the J call TRBJ2-1; D gene uncertain. The V and J ends lost 3 bases and 4 bases respectively, with 7 bases between them. Germline V gives CDR1 KGHSH, CDR2 LQKENI. The CDR3 has 13 residues. CDR3 residues: CASSPLTYNEQFF. The CDR3 nucleotides read TGTGCCAGCTCACCCCTAACGTACAATGAGCAGTTCTTC.

The chain couples TRBV5-1 to TRBJ2-7; TRBD1 matches 9 bases. V shed 5 bases and J 2 bases; nucleotides not matched to a gene: 11. The CDR3 is made up of 16 amino acids. Germline V lookup: CDR1 SGHRS, CDR2 YFSETQ. CDR3 DNA sequence: TGCGCCAGCAGTAGACACCCCGGGACAGGGCCCTACGAGCAGTACTTC. Translated, it gives CASSRHPGTGPYEQYF.